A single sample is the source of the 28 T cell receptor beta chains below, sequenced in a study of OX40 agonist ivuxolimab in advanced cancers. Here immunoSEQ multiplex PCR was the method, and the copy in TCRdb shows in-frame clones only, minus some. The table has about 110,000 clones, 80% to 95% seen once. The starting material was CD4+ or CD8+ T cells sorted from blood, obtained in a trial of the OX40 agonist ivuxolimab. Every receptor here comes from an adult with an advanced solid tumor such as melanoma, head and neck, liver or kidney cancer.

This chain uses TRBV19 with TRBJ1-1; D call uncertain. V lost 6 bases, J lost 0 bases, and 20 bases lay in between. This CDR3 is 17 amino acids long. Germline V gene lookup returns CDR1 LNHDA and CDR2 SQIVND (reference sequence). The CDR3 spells CASSPPGGSIMNTEAFF. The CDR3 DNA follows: TGTGCCAGTAGCCCCCCCGGAGGGAGCATCATGAACACTGAAGCTTTCTTT.

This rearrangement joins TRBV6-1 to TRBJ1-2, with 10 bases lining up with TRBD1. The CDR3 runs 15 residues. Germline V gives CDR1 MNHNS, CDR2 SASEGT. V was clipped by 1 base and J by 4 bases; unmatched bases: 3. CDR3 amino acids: CASSEGQGAGYGYTF. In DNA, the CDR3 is TGTGCCAGCAGTGAAGGACAGGGGGCGGGCTATGGCTACACCTTC.

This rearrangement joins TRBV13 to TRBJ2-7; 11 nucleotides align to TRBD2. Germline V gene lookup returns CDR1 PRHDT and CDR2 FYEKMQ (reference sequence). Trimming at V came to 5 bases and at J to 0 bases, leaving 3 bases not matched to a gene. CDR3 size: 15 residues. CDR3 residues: CASSPLAGASYEQYF. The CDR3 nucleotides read TGTGCCAGCAGCCCACTAGCGGGGGCCTCCTACGAGCAGTACTTC.

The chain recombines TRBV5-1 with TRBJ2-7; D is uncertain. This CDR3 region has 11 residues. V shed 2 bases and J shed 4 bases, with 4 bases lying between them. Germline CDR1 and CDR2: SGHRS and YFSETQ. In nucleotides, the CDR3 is TGCGCCAGCAGCTTTGGTTACGAGCAGTACTTC. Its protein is CASSFGYEQYF. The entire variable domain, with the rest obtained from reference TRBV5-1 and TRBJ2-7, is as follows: KAGVTQTPRYLIKTRGQQVTLSCSPISGHRSVSWYQQTPGQGLQFLFEYFSETQRNKGNFPGRFSGRQFSNSRSEMNVSTLELGDSALYLCASSFGYEQYFGPGTRLTVT.

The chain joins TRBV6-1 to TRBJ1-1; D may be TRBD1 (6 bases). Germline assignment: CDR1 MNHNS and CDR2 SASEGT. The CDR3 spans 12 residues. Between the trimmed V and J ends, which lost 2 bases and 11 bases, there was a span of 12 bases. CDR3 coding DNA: TGTGCCAGCAGTGAACTGGGGACAAAGGCTTTCTTT. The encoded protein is CASSELGTKAFF.

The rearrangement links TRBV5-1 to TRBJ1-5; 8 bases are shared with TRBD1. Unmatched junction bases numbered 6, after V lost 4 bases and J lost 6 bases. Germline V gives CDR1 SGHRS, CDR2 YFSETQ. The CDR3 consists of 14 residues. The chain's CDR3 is CASSLQGGSQPQHF. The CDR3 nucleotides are TGCGCCAGCAGCCTACAGGGGGGGAGTCAGCCCCAGCATTTT.

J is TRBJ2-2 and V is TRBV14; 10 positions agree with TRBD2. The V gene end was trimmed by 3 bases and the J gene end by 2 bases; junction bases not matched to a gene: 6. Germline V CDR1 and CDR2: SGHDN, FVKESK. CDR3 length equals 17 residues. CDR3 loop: CASSHKLAGFNTGELFF. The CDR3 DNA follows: TGTGCCAGCAGCCACAAACTAGCGGGATTTAACACCGGGGAGCTGTTTTTT.

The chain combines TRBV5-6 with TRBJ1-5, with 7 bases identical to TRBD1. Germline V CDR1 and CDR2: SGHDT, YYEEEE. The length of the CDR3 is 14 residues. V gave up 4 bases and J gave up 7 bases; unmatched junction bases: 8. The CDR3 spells CASSLSGGQQPQHF. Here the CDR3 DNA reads TGTGCCAGCAGCCTCTCAGGGGGTCAACAGCCCCAGCATTTT. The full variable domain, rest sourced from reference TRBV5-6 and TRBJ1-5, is DAGVTQSPTHLIKTRGQQVTLRCSPKSGHDTVSWYQQALGQGPQFIFQYYEEEERQRGNFPDRFSGHQFPNYSSELNVNALLLGDSALYLCASSLSGGQQPQHFGDGTRLSIL.

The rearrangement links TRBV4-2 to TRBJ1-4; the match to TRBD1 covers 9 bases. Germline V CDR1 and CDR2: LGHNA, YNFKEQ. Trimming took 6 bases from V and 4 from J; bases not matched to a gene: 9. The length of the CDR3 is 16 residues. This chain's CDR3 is CASSALGQGNNEKLFF. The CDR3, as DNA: TGTGCCAGCAGTGCCCTGGGACAGGGAAATAATGAAAAACTGTTTTTT.

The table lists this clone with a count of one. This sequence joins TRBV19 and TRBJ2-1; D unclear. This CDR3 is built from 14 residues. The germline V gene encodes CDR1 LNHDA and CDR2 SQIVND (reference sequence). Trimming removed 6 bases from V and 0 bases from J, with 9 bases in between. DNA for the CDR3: TGTGCCAGTAGGAGTGGTAGCTCCTACAATGAGCAGTTCTTC. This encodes CASRSGSSYNEQFF.

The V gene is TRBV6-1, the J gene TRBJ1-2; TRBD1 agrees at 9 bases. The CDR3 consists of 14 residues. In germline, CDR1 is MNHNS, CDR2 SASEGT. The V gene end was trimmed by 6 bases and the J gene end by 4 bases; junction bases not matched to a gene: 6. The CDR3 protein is CASRRDRDVYGYTF. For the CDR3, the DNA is TGTGCCAGCAGGCGGGACAGGGACGTCTATGGCTACACCTTC.

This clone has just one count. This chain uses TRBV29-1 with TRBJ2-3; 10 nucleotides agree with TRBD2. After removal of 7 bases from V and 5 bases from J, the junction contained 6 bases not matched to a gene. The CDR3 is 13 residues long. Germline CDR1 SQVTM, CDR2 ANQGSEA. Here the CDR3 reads CSALLAGRDTQYF. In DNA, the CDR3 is TGCAGCGCCCTACTAGCGGGGCGAGATACGCAGTATTTT.

The CDR3 is CAWSASGGPRGSNQPQHF. As DNA, the CDR3 is TGTGCCTGGAGTGCCTCAGGGGGCCCTCGGGGGAGCAATCAGCCCCAGCATTTT. V usage is TRBV30 and J usage is TRBJ1-5, with 8 nucleotides matching TRBD1. Trimming cost V 1 base and J 1 base; bases outside gene matches: 12. Per germline, CDR1 GTSNPN and CDR2 SVGIG (reference sequence). The CDR3 sequence is 18 residues long.

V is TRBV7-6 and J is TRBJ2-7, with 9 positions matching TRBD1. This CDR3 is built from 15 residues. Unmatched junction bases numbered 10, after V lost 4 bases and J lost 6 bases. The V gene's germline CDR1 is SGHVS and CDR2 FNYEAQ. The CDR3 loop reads CASSSAGTGFGEQYF. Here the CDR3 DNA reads TGTGCCAGCAGCTCTGCCGGGACAGGGTTCGGCGAGCAGTACTTC.

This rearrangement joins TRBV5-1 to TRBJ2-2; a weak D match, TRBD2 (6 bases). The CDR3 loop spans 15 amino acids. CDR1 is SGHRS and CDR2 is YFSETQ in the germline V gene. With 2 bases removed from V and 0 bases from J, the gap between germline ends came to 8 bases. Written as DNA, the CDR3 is TGCGCCAGCAGCTTCGGGGGACCGAACACCGGGGAGCTGTTTTTT. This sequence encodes CASSFGGPNTGELFF.

The CDR3 bases are TGTGCCAGCAGTGCGAGAAGCTCCTACGAGCAGTACTTC. Translated, it gives CASSARSSYEQYF. This sequence joins TRBV6-1 and TRBJ2-7; D is unclear. The CDR3 runs 13 residues. Trimming removed 4 bases from V and 0 bases from J, with 7 bases in between. Germline assignment: CDR1 MNHNS and CDR2 SASEGT.

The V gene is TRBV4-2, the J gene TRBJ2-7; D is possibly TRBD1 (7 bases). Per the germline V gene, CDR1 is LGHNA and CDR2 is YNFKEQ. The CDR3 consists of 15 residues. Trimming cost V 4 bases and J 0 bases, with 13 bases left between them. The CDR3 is CASSRGQGGSYEQYF. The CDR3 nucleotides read TGTGCCAGCAGCCGAGGGCAGGGGGGCTCCTACGAGCAGTACTTC.

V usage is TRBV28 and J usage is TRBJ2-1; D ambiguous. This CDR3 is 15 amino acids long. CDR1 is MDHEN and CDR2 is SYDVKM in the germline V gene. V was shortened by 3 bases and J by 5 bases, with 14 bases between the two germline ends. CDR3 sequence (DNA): TGTGCCAGCAGTTTCCACCAAATCCTCAACAATGAGCAGTTCTTC. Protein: CASSFHQILNNEQFF.

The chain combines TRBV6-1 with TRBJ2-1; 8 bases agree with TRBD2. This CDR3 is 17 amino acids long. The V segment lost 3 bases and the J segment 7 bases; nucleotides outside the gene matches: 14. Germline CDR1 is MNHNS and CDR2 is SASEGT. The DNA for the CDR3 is TGTGCCAGCAGTGAGACATCACTAGCGGCAGGGTCGAATGAGCAGTTCTTC. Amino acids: CASSETSLAAGSNEQFF.

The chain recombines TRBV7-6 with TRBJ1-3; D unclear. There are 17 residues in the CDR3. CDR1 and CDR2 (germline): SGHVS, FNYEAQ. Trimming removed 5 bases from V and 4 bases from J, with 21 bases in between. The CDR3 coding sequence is TGTGCCAGCAGCCCCCTCTCCCCTGTAGGTCCCGGAAACACCATATATTTT. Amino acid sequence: CASSPLSPVGPGNTIYF.

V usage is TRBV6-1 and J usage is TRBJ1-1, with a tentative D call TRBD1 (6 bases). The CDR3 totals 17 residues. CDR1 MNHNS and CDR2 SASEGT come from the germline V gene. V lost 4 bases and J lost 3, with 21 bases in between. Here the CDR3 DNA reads TGTGCCAGCAGTGTAGGGGCAGGGGCGCGACTGGACACTGAAGCTTTCTTT. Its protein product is CASSVGAGARLDTEAFF.

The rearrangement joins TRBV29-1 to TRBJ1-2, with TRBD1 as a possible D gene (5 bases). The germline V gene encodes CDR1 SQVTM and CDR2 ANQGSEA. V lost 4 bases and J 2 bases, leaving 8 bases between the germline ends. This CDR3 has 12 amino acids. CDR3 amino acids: CSVGEGNYGYTF. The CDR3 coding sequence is TGCAGCGTTGGGGAGGGGAACTATGGCTACACCTTC. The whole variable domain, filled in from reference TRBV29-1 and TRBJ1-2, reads SAVISQKPSRDICQRGTSLTIQCQVDSQVTMMFWYRQQPGQSLTLIATANQGSEATYESGFVIDKFPISRPNLTFSTLTVSNMSPEDSSIYLCSVGEGNYGYTFGSGTRLTVV.

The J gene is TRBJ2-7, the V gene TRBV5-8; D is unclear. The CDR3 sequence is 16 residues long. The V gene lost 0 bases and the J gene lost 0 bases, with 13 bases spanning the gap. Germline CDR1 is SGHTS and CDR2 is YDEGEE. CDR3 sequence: CASSLDGYTSSYEQYF. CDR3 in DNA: TGTGCCAGCAGCTTGGACGGATACACGAGCTCCTACGAGCAGTACTTC.

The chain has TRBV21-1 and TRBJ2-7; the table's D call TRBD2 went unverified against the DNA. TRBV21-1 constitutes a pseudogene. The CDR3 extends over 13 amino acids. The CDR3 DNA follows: TGTGCCAGTCAGCGGGAGGGGCCCTACGAGCAGTACTTC. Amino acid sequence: CASQREGPYEQYF.

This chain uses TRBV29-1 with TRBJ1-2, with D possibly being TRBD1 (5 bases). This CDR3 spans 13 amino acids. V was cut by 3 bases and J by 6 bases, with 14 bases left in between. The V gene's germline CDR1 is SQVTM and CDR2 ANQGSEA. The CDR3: CSVDGGGPHGYTF. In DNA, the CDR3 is TGCAGCGTTGATGGGGGGGGACCTCATGGCTACACCTTC.

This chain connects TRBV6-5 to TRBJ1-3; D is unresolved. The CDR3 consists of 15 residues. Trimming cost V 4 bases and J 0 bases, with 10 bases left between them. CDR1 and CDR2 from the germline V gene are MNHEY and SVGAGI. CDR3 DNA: TGTGCCAGCAGTTGGTCGCAGAGCTCTGGAAACACCATATATTTT. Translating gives CASSWSQSSGNTIYF.

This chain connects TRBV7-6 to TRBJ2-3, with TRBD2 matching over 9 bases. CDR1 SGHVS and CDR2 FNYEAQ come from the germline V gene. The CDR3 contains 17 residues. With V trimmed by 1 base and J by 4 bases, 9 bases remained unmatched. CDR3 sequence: CASSLEQRAGGPDTQYF. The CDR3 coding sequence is TGTGCCAGCAGCTTAGAACAGAGGGCGGGGGGGCCAGATACGCAGTATTTT.

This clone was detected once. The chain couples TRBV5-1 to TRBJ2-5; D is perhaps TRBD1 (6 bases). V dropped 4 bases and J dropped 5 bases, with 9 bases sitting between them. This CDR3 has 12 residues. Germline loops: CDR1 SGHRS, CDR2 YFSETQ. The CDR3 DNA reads TGCGCCAGCAGCAACCAGGGGGAGACCCAGTACTTC. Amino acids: CASSNQGETQYF.